This entry lists 23 T cell receptor beta chains sequenced from one sample in a study of kidney transplant recipient with SARS-CoV-2 infection. Using its own MiXCR run on the reads, TCRdb lists one record per CDR3 protein. This sample has some 220,000 distinct CDR3 sequences, with more than 25% found just once. The sample was a blood sample, taken at baseline and around day 120 from a kidney transplant recipient. The receptors come from a male patient aged 25-45 years who had COVID-19 and was a kidney transplant recipient. A subset of T cells may come from the graft donor.

Notes on this clonotype: A read error may be the cause here, since a much bigger clone is one base away. The genes are TRBV27 and TRBJ1-2; TRBD1 agrees at 8 bases. The germline gives CDR1 MNHEY, CDR2 SMNVEV (reference sequence). V lost 6 bases to trimming and J lost 7 bases; unmatched junction nucleotides: 13. The CDR3 covers 15 residues. The CDR3 sequence is CASRRGDRGYCGYTF. In DNA form, the CDR3 reads TGTGCCAGCAGGCGAGGAGACAGGGGTTACTGTGGCTACACCTTC.

About this clonotype: A clone one base away is much larger, so this may be a read error. This rearrangement joins TRBV28 to TRBJ1-1, with D perhaps matching TRBD1 (6 bases). Germline V gene sequence: CDR1 MDHEN, CDR2 SYDVKM. The CDR3 loop spans 15 amino acids. The CDR3 DNA sequence: TGTGCCAGCAGTTTATGGAGGACAGTCAACACTGAAGTTTTCTTT. Translating it yields CASSLWRTVNTEVFF. The full variable domain, completed using reference TRBV28 and TRBJ1-1, is DVKVTQSSRYLVKRTGEKVFLECVQDMDHENMFWYRQDPGLGLRLIYFSYDVKMKEKGDIPEGYSVSREKKERFSLILESASTNQTSMYLCASSLWRTVNTEVFFGQGTRLTVV.

Turning to this clonotype: This clone may be a read error of a much larger clone one base away. V is TRBV18 and J is TRBJ1-5, with D perhaps TRBD1 (6 bases). This CDR3 region has 13 residues. CDR1 KGHSH and CDR2 LQKENI come from the germline V gene. The CDR3 DNA is TGTGCCAACTCACCCGCAGGGGCCCAGCCCCAGCATTTT. Translation: CANSPAGAQPQHF.

Of note for this clonotype: Given a much more abundant clone one base away, this may be a read error. The rearrangement joins TRBV6-1 to TRBJ1-6; a weak D match, TRBD1 (5 bases). V lost 0 bases, J lost 7 bases, and 13 bases lay in between. The germline CDR1 and CDR2 sequences are MNHNS and SASEGT. The CDR3 contains 16 residues. CDR3: CASSEAGRTTNSPLHF. CDR3 in DNA: TGTGCCAGCAGTGAAGCCGGACGGACAACCAATTCACCCCTCCACTTT.

This rearrangement joins TRBV3-1 to TRBJ2-2; tentative D call: TRBD1 (5 bases). CDR1 and CDR2 from the germline V gene are LGHDT and YNNKEL (reference sequence). This CDR3 is built from 18 residues. Between the trimmed V and J ends, which lost 5 bases and 5 bases, there was a span of 24 bases. In DNA form, the CDR3 reads TGTGCCAGCAGCAGGCTTCTTCCCATTACAGGCTTGACCGGGGAGCTGTTTTTT. Translating it yields CASSRLLPITGLTGELFF.

In this sample, this clonotype turned up many times. The chain employs TRBV13 and TRBJ2-2; TRBD2 agrees at 8 bases. The V gene's germline CDR1 is PRHDT and CDR2 FYEKMQ (reference sequence). The length of the CDR3 is 18 residues. The V and J ends lost 1 base and 1 base, in that order; junction bases with no gene match: 8. The CDR3 sequence is CASSLVWGSGKNTGELFF. The CDR3 DNA follows: TGTGCCAGCAGCTTAGTTTGGGGTAGCGGGAAGAACACCGGGGAGCTGTTTTTT.

This clonotype was observed many times. V usage is TRBV3-2 and J usage is TRBJ2-1; the table gives TRBD1 as D, unverified against the DNA. TRBV3-2 is given as a pseudogene. The CDR3 contains 12 residues. This CDR3 reads CASSQESGMQFF. The CDR3 DNA is TGTGCCAGCAGCCAAGAATCAGGGATGCAGTTCTTC.

This clonotype was counted ten times or more. The CDR3 coding sequence is TGTGCCATCAGTGAAGAACAGACAGATAACTATGGCTACACCTTC. This gives the protein CAISEEQTDNYGYTF. The chain combines TRBV10-3 with TRBJ1-2; D perhaps matches TRBD1 (5 bases). Trimming took off 3 bases at V and 1 base at J, with 12 bases between the two ends. The germline CDR1 and CDR2 sequences are ENHRY and SYGVKD. This CDR3 is 15 amino acids long.

This clonotype was seen many times. The rearrangement joins TRBV3-1 to TRBJ1-2, with D unclear. The ends were cut back, 5 bases at V and 4 bases at J, with 23 bases in the middle. The germline CDR1 and CDR2 sequences are LGHDT and YNNKEL (reference sequence). This CDR3 is 17 amino acids long. The CDR3 here is CASSDTATLRKTYGYTF. The CDR3 DNA is TGTGCCAGCAGCGATACGGCCACCCTTCGAAAGACCTATGGCTACACCTTC.

Comment on this clonotype: This clone may be a read error of a much larger clone one base away. Since the CDR3 does not end with the conserved phenylalanine or tryptophan, this likely comes from a read error. J is TRBJ2-4 and V is TRBV15; 10 positions match TRBD2. Germline loops: CDR1 LNHNV, CDR2 YYDKDF (reference sequence). Trimming removed 1 base from V and 0 bases from J; junction bases left unmatched: 12. This CDR3 has 20 residues. The CDR3 protein is CATSRASAILAGAAKNIQYL. As DNA, the CDR3 is TGTGCCACCAGCAGAGCAAGCGCAATCCTAGCGGGAGCAGCCAAAAACATTCAGTACCTC.

This chain joins TRBV12-3 or TRBV12-4 and TRBJ2-1, with TRBD2 identical over 7 bases. This CDR3 comprises 15 residues. V gave up 1 base and J gave up 4 bases; unmatched junction bases: 4. The CDR3 loop is CASSLGGGGYNEQFF. CDR3 coding DNA: TGTGCCAGCAGTTTAGGCGGGGGTGGATACAATGAGCAGTTCTTC.

This clonotype was observed at least ten times. This rearrangement joins TRBV14 to TRBJ2-6; 8 bases align to TRBD1. V dropped 4 bases and J dropped 3; count of bases not matched to a gene: 14. In germline, CDR1 is SGHDN, CDR2 FVKESK. This CDR3 contains 19 residues. The CDR3: CASSLIRQGTSSGANVLTF. For the CDR3, the DNA is TGTGCCAGCAGCCTAATCAGACAGGGGACCTCTAGTGGGGCCAACGTCCTGACTTTC.

This clonotype has ten or more counts. The V gene is TRBV7-7, the J gene TRBJ1-2; D ambiguous. CDR1 is SSHAT, CDR2 FNYEAQ, per germline (reference sequence). V lost 4 bases and J 4 bases, leaving 22 bases between the germline ends. The CDR3 is 17 residues long. The CDR3 DNA sequence: TGTGCCAGCAGCTACTTTACTAAGTGCCGAAAGACCTATGGCTACACCTTC. Its protein is CASSYFTKCRKTYGYTF.

As to this clonotype: This may arise from a read error, as a much more abundant clone is one base away. This chain links TRBV30 with TRBJ1-4; D is unclear. The CDR3 runs 15 residues. The V gene's germline CDR1 is GTSNPN and CDR2 SVGIG (reference sequence). Between the trimmed V and J ends, which lost 2 bases and 1 base, there was a span of 11 bases. CDR3 sequence (DNA): TGTGCCTGGAGTTGGACCCATGTAACTAATGAAAAACTGTTTTTT. Translating it yields CAWSWTHVTNEKLFF.

This clonotype was seen many times. The V gene is TRBV29-1, the J gene TRBJ2-1, with TRBD2 as a possible D gene (6 bases). Between the trimmed V and J ends, which lost 0 bases and 4 bases, there was a span of 13 bases. There are 15 residues in the CDR3. Germline lookup yields CDR1 SQVTM and CDR2 ANQGSEA. CDR3 coding DNA: TGCAGCGTTGAAGATCGGGCTAGCGAGTACAATGAGCAGTTCTTC. Its protein is CSVEDRASEYNEQFF.

Comment on this clonotype: A read error may explain this, as a much larger clone is one base away. The V call is TRBV7-6, the J call TRBJ1-2; no reliable D call. V dropped 7 bases and J dropped 4 bases, with 25 bases sitting between them. CDR1 is SGHVS, CDR2 FNYEAQ, per germline. The CDR3 covers 17 residues. CDR3 sequence (DNA): TGTGCCAGCAACGATCTCTATGAATCTCGAAAGACCTATGGCTACACCTTC. This translates into CASNDLYESRKTYGYTF.

This clonotype was picked up many times. The CDR3 DNA is TGTGCCAGTAGTATAACGGGAGGGATCTACGAGCAGTACTTC. It encodes CASSITGGIYEQYF. The V call is TRBV19, the J call TRBJ2-7; 8 positions match TRBD2. Germline V gives CDR1 LNHDA, CDR2 SQIVND (reference sequence). With 2 bases clipped from V and 3 bases from J, the junction kept 3 bases outside the gene matches. The CDR3 runs 14 residues.

This clonotype has ten or more counts. The chain has TRBV28 and TRBJ2-4; D not certain. The J call may be wrong; the DNA end is better matched by TRBJ2-7. The CDR3 is 15 amino acids. Germline loops: CDR1 MDHEN, CDR2 SYDVKM. CDR3 in DNA: TGTGCCAGCAGTGACCTCATGCAACCCTCCTACGAGCAGTACTTC. Its translation is CASSDLMQPSYEQYF.

The sample holds many counts of this clonotype. The J gene is TRBJ1-1, the V gene TRBV28; 9 positions agree with TRBD1. CDR3 size: 16 residues. J lost 1 base, V lost 4 bases, and 7 bases had no gene match. Per the germline V gene, CDR1 is MDHEN and CDR2 is SYDVKM. The CDR3 DNA reads as TGTGCCAGCAGTTCTCCGGGACAGGGTTCGAACACTGAAGCTTTCTTT. Translating it yields CASSSPGQGSNTEAFF.

The rearrangement joins TRBV23-1 to TRBJ2-2, with 12 bases identical to TRBD1. TRBV23-1 carries the ORF label, with uncertain function. The V gene end was trimmed by 1 base and the J gene end by 6 bases; junction bases not matched to a gene: 21. The CDR3 loop spans 22 amino acids. For the CDR3, the DNA is TGCGCCAGCAGTCAATTTCATGGGAGGGGACAGGGGGCAGCGGGAGGCCCCGGGGAGCTGTTTTTT. Protein sequence: CASSQFHGRGQGAAGGPGELFF.

This clonotype appeared many times. CDR3 DNA: TGTGCCAGCAGTTGGAGGACAGGGAGCACCGGGGAGCTGTTTTTT. It translates to CASSWRTGSTGELFF. The chain has TRBV6-5 and TRBJ2-2; 8 bases align to TRBD1. The V gene's germline CDR1 is MNHEY and CDR2 SVGAGI. J was trimmed by 4 bases and V by 4 bases; bases with no gene match: 5. The CDR3 loop spans 15 amino acids.

This chain uses TRBV25-1 with TRBJ1-2; no firm D call. The CDR3 consists of 17 residues. V was clipped by 7 bases and J by 4 bases, with 25 bases between them. CDR1 is MGHDK, CDR2 SYGVNS, per germline. The DNA of the CDR3 is TGTGCCAGCAATTCGGTCGCAGAACTGGGAAAGACCTATGGCTACACCTTC. This gives the protein CASNSVAELGKTYGYTF.

This clonotype was found many times. This chain links TRBV13 with TRBJ1-2; D gene unclear. The germline CDR1 and CDR2 sequences are PRHDT and FYEKMQ (reference sequence). This CDR3 region has 14 residues. The ends were cut back, 3 bases at V and 8 bases at J, with 16 bases in the middle. The CDR3 is CASSFTRRSRGYTF. For the CDR3, the DNA is TGTGCCAGCAGCTTTACCCGTCGTAGCAGAGGCTACACCTTC.